These T cell receptor beta chains were read from a single sample in a study of robustness of blood B and T cell sequencing. MiXCR, applied by TCRdb to the PCR reads, yields one record per CDR3 protein. The sample consists of about 3,500 distinct CDR3 sequences, roughly half of them appearing once. Sequenced sample: peripheral blood. These receptors were taken from a human donor in good health. Both conserved end residues are part of each CDR3. The D gene is left open where the match is weak. Not every row has a clone size; where given, it reads once, few, many or a size class.

cdr3_nt: TGCGCCAGCAGCCCATCCGGGAGCGTGAGCTCCTACAATGAGCAGTTCTTC
cdr3_aa: CASSPSGSVSSYNEQFF
j_call: TRBJ2-1
d_call: NA
v_call: TRBV5-1
clone_size: few

cdr3_nt: TGTGCCAGCAGCTACGAGCCCGGGAGAAACAATGAGCAGTTCTTC
cdr3_aa: CASSYEPGRNNEQFF
j_call: TRBJ2-1
d_call: NA
v_call: TRBV6-6
clone_size: few

cdr3_nt: TGTGCCAGCACGGTGAACACTGAAGCTTTCTTT
cdr3_aa: CASTVNTEAFF
j_call: TRBJ1-1
d_call: NA
v_call: TRBV28
clone_size: NA

cdr3_nt: TGCAGTGCTCTAACTACTTACGTGGATGGCTACACCTTC
cdr3_aa: CSALTTYVDGYTF
j_call: TRBJ1-2
d_call: NA
v_call: TRBV20-1
clone_size: NA

cdr3_nt: TGTGCCAGCAGCCAAGAGGGCGAAGCTTTCTTT
cdr3_aa: CASSQEGEAFF
j_call: TRBJ1-1
d_call: NA
v_call: TRBV3-1
clone_size: NA

cdr3_nt: TGCGCCAGCGCGCCCGGCGCAGACCAAACCGGGGAGCTGTTTTTT
cdr3_aa: CASAPGADQTGELFF
j_call: TRBJ2-2
d_call: NA
v_call: TRBV5-1
clone_size: NA

cdr3_nt: TGTGCCAGCACCTCGTACAGGGGAGGCTATGGCTACACCTTC
cdr3_aa: CASTSYRGGYGYTF
j_call: TRBJ1-2
d_call: TRBD1
v_call: TRBV27
clone_size: few

cdr3_nt: TGCGCCAGCAGCTTGGGGAATGAGCAGTTCTTC
cdr3_aa: CASSLGNEQFF
j_call: TRBJ2-1
d_call: NA
v_call: TRBV5-1
clone_size: NA

cdr3_nt: TGTGCCAGCAGTTACTCGTATGGGGCCTTTAACACCGGGGAGCTGTTTTTT
cdr3_aa: CASSYSYGAFNTGELFF
j_call: TRBJ2-2
d_call: NA
v_call: TRBV6-2/TRBV6-3
clone_size: NA

cdr3_nt: TGTGCCACCAGCAGAGGGAGTCCACCCTGGGGGGAATACAATGAGCAGTTCTTC
cdr3_aa: CATSRGSPPWGEYNEQFF
j_call: TRBJ2-1
d_call: NA
v_call: TRBV15
clone_size: NA

cdr3_nt: TGTGCCAGCAGCGTTGTAGGCTATTCGGGACAGAGCTACACCGGGGAGCTGTTTTTT
cdr3_aa: CASSVVGYSGQSYTGELFF
j_call: TRBJ2-2
d_call: TRBD1
v_call: TRBV9
clone_size: NA

cdr3_nt: TGCAGCGCATCCGGGACAGGGGACTACGAGCAGTACTTC
cdr3_aa: CSASGTGDYEQYF
j_call: TRBJ2-7
d_call: TRBD1
v_call: TRBV29-1
clone_size: NA

cdr3_nt: TGTGCCACCAGTGATTCGTTTATTCAGTACTTC
cdr3_aa: CATSDSFIQYF
j_call: TRBJ2-4
d_call: NA
v_call: TRBV24-1
clone_size: few

cdr3_nt: TGTGCCAGCAGCTTACAGGGGGACGAGCAGTTCTTC
cdr3_aa: CASSLQGDEQFF
j_call: TRBJ2-1
d_call: TRBD1
v_call: TRBV7-9
clone_size: few